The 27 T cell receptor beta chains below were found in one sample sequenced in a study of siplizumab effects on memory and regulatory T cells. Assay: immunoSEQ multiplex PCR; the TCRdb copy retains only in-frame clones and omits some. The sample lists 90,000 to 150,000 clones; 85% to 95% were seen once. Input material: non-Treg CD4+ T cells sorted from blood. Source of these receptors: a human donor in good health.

In DNA form, the CDR3 reads TGTGCCAGCAGTTTAAGGGGGGCCTATGGCTACACCTTC. This codes for CASSLRGAYGYTF. The chain uses TRBV28 and TRBJ1-2; perhaps TRBD1 as D (6 bases). Germline V gene lookup returns CDR1 MDHEN and CDR2 SYDVKM. Trimming pared 2 bases from V and 4 bases from J, leaving 8 bases between. This CDR3 has 13 amino acids.

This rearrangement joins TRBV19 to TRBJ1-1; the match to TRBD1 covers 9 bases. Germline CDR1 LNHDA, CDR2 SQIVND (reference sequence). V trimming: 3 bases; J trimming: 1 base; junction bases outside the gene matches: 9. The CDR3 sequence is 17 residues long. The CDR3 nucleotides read TGTGCCAGTAGTATCCTGATGGGGACAGGGCGGAACACTGAAGCTTTCTTT. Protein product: CASSILMGTGRNTEAFF.

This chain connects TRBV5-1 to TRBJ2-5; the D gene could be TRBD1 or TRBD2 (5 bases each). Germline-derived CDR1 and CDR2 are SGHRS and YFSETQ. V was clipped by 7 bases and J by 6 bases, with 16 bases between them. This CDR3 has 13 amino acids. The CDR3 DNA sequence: TGCGCCAGCCGCCGGGACGGATTGCAGACCCAGTACTTC. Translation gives CASRRDGLQTQYF.

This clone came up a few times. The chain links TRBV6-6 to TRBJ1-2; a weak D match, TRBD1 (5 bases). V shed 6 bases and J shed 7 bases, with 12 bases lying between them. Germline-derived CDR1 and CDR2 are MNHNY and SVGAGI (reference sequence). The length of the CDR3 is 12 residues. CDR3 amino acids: CASSLGLFGYTF. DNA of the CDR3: TGTGCCAGCAGCCTGGGACTGTTTGGCTACACCTTC.

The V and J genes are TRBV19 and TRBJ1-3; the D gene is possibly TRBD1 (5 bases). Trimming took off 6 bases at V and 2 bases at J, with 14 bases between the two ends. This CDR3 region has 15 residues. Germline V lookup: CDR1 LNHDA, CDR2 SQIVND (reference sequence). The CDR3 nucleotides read TGTGCCAGTAGCGTTGGGACTTGGACTGGAAACACCATATATTTT. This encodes CASSVGTWTGNTIYF.

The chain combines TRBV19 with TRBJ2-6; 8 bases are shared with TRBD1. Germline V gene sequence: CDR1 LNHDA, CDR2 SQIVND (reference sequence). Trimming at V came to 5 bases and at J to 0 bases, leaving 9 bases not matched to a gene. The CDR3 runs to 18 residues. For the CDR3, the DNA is TGTGCCAGTAGTGCGGGACAGGCTATGTTCTCTGGGGCCAACGTCCTGACTTTC. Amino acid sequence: CASSAGQAMFSGANVLTF.

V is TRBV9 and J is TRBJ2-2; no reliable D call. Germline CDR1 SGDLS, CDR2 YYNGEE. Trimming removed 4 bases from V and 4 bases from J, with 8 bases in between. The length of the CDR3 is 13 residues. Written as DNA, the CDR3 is TGTGCCAGCAGCCTCCGAGTCACCGGGGAGCTGTTTTTT. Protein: CASSLRVTGELFF.

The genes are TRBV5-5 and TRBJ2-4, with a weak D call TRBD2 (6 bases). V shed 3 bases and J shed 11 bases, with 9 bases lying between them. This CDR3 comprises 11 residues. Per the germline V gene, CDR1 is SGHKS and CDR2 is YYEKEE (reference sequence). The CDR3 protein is CASSWGELQYF. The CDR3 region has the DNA TGTGCCAGCAGCTGGGGGGAACTTCAGTACTTC.

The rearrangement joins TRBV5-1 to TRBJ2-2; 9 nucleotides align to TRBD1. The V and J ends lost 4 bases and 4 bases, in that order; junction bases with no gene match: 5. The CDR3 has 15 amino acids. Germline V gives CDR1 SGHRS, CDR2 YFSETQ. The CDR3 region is CASSPRTGATGELFF. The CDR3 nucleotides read TGCGCCAGCAGCCCCCGGACAGGGGCCACCGGGGAGCTGTTTTTT.

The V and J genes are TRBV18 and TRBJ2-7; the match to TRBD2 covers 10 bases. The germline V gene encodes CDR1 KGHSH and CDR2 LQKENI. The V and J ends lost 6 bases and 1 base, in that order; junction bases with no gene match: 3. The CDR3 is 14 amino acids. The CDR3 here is CASSRAGGSYEQYF. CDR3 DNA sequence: TGTGCCAGCTCTCGAGCGGGGGGGTCCTACGAGCAGTACTTC.

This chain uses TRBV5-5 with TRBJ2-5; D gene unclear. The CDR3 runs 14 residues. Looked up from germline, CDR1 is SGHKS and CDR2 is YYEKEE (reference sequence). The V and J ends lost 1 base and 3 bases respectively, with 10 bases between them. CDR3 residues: CASSLRQAEETQYF. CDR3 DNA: TGTGCCAGCAGCTTGCGGCAAGCTGAAGAGACCCAGTACTTC.

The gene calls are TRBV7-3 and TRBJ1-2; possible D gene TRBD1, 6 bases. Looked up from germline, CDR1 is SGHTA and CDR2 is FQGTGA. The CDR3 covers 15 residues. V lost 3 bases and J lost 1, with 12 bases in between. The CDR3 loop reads CASSLGGGNNYGYTF. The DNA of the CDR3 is TGTGCCAGCAGCTTGGGCGGGGGCAATAACTATGGCTACACCTTC.

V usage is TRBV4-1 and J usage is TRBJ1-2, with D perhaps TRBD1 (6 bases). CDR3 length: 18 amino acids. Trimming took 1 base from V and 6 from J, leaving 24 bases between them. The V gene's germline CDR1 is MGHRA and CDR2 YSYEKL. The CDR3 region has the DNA TGCGCCAGCAGCCAAGTTTTTAGGAAGAACCAGGGGTTTGATGGCTACACCTTC. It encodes CASSQVFRKNQGFDGYTF.

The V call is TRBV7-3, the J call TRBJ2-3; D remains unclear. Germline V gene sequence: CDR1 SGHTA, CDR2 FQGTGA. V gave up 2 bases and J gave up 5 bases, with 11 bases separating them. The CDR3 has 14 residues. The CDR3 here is CASSLGVGRDTQYF. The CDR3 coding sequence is TGTGCCAGCAGCTTAGGGGTAGGGCGAGATACGCAGTATTTT. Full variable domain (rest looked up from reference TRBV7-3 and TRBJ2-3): GAGVSQTPSNKVTEKGKYVELRCDPISGHTALYWYRQSLGQGPEFLIYFQGTGAADDSGLPNDRFFAVRPEGSVSTLKIQRTERGDSAVYLCASSLGVGRDTQYFGPGTRLTVL.

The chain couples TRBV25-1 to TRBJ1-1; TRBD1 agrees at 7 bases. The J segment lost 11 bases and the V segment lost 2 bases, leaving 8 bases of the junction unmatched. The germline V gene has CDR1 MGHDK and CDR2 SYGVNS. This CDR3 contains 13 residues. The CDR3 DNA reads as TGTGCCAGCAGTGAAGCGGGAGGGGGCCGGGCTTTCTTT. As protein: CASSEAGGGRAFF.

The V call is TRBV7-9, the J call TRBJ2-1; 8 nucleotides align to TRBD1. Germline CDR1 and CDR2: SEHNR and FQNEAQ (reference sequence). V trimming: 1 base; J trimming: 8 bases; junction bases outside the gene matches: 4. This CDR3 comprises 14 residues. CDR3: CASSLVAGGHEQFF. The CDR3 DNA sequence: TGTGCCAGCAGCTTAGTTGCAGGGGGCCATGAGCAGTTCTTC.

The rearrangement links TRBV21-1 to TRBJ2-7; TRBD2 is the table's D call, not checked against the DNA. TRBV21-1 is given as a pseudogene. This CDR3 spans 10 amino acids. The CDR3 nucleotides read TGTGCGCCCGGGTTTGACGAGCAGTACTTC. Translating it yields CAPGFDEQYF.

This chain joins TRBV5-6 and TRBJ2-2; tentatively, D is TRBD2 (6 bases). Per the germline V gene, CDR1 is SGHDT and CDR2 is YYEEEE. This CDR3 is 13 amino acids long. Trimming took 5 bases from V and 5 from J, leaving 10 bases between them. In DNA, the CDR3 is TGTGCCAGCAGTTTCGGGGGTACCGGGGAGCTGTTTTTT. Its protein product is CASSFGGTGELFF.

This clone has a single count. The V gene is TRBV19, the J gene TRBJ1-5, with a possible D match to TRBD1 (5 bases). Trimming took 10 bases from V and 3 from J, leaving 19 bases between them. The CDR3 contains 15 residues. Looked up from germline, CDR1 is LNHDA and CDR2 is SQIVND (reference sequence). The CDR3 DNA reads TGTGCCACTCGTCCCGGAGACAGTGACAATCAGCCCCAGCATTTT. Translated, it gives CATRPGDSDNQPQHF.

CDR3 region: CASSPSRILLAGIQETQYF. CDR3 bases: TGTGCCAGCAGCCCGTCCCGAATTTTACTAGCGGGGATCCAAGAGACCCAGTACTTC. The chain couples TRBV7-9 to TRBJ2-5; 10 bases align to TRBD2. The V gene's germline CDR1 is SEHNR and CDR2 FQNEAQ (reference sequence). The CDR3 is 19 amino acids. V shed 5 bases, J shed 1 base, and the junction held 16 bases outside the gene matches.

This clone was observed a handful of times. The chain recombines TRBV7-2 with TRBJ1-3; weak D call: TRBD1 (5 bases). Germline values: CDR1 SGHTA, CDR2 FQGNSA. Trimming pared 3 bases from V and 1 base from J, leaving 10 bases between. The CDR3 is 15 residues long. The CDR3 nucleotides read TGTGCCAGCAGCTTCCAGGGTATGTCTGGAAACACCATATATTTT. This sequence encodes CASSFQGMSGNTIYF.

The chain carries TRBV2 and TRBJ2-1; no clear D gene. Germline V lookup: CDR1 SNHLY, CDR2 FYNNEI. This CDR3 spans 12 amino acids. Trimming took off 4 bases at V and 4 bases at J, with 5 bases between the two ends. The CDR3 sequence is CASSATYNEQFF. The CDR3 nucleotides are TGTGCCAGCAGTGCGACTTACAATGAGCAGTTCTTC.

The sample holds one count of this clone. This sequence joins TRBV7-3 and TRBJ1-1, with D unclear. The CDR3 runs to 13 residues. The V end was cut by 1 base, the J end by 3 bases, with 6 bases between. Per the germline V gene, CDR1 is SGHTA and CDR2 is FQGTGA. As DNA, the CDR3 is TGTGCCAGCAGCTTAAGGGTTGACACTGAAGCTTTCTTT. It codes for CASSLRVDTEAFF.

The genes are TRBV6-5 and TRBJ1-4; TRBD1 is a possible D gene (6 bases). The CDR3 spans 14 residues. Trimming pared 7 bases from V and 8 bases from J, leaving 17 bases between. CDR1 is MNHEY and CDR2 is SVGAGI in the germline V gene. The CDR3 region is CASTRGGGREKLFF. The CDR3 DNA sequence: TGTGCCAGCACCCGAGGGGGGGGGAGGGAAAAACTGTTTTTT.

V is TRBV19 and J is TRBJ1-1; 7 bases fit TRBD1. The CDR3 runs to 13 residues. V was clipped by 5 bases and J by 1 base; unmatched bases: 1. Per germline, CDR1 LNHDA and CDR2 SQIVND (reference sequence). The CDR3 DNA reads TGTGCCAGTAGTGGACAGGCGAACACTGAAGCTTTCTTT. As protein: CASSGQANTEAFF.

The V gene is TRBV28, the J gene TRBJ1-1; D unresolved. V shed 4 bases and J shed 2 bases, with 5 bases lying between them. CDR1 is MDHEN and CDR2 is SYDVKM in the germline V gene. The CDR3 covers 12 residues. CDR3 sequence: CASSSGNTEAFF. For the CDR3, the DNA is TGTGCCAGCAGTTCAGGCAACACTGAAGCTTTCTTT.

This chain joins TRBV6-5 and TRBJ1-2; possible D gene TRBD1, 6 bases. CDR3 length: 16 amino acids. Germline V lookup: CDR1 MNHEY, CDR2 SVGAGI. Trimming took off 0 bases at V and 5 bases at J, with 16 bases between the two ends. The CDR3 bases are TGTGCCAGCAGTTACTCGAAACAGGGAGGGAGGTATGGCTACACCTTC. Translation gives CASSYSKQGGRYGYTF.